These T cell receptor beta chains were read from a single sample in a study of response to subunit inactivated influenza vaccine. Using its own MiXCR run on the RT-PCR reads, TCRdb lists one record per CDR3 protein. The top ten clones hold around 10% of a sample with 630,000 or so distinct CDR3 sequences, 15% to 18% of them seen once. The sequenced sample was PBMCs from blood, obtained 11 to 12 days after vaccination. Receptor source: a man in his fifties or sixties who received an inactivated influenza vaccine. Both conserved end residues are part of each CDR3.

CASTLGYPDGNTEAFF | TRBV28
CASSLDARYEAFF | TRBV7-9
CASSAQSQGREQYF | TRBV5-1
CASSSRGGDGTGELFF | TRBV7-2
CSASPLAGGPADTQYF | TRBV20-1
CASSQGGANEQFF | TRBV13
CASSSARGGSGTDTQYF | TRBV7-8
CSASQYSGEKLFF | TRBV20-1
CAMSQAGGTDTQYF | TRBV10-3
CASSLGRLAGAKDTQYF | TRBV7-2
CAISDETSGERDEQYF | TRBV10-3
CASSPYANTGELFF | TRBV5-1
CASSSIDQPQHF | TRBV7-9
CAILGGREQFF | TRBV10-3
CASSLNRDISYEQYF | TRBV28
CASSSPGGVNTEAFF | TRBV6-5
CASSQEPSGGKTGELFF | TRBV4-1
CASSSSTGVYEQYF | TRBV7-9
CASSLNGHNQPQHF | TRBV12-3/TRBV12-4
CASSYSTRFRISEAFF | TRBV6-2/TRBV6-3
CASSLGLAPPWDTQYF | TRBV28
CASSQTDGNTGELFF | TRBV4-1
CASTPGTFLYEQYF | TRBV7-8
CSARDFRANSGNTIYF | TRBV20-1
CASSVAPEETQYF | TRBV9
CASSLRVTDFTGELFF | TRBV7-8
CASSLAESGLTNEKLFF | TRBV5-5
CASSPRRSSSYEQYF | TRBV11-2
CASSLRLGGIGEQYF | TRBV12-3/TRBV12-4
CASSLNLAGGLSYEQYF | TRBV11-2
CAISGLGLAGPYNEQFF | TRBV10-3
CSAPNPGRTYEQYF | TRBV20-1
CASSLANGQGAVYF | TRBV7-2
CASSFLNDKQYF | TRBV12-3/TRBV12-4
CSARDPVAGGYNEQFF | TRBV20-1
CASTHGGNPETQYF | TRBV6-1
CASSFAGLVREADTQYF | TRBV12-3/TRBV12-4
CASSFSGLGTDTQYF | TRBV28
CASSYDSGNQPQHF | TRBV12-3/TRBV12-4
CASSRLAEGYNEQFF | TRBV5-1
CSVAVGGRVGNEQFF | TRBV29-1
CASSFNGGPETQYF | TRBV5-1
CASSWGRRGELFF | TRBV6-2/TRBV6-3
CSASRRSYNEQFF | TRBV20-1
CASSNTGTGQCF | TRBV3-1
CASSQDSMNTEAFF | TRBV5-1
CASSQDPAGVLDTQYF | TRBV14
CASSLGGLMNTEAFF | TRBV7-2
CSARFPGLALETQYF | TRBV20-1
CASSLVQGISPLHF | TRBV7-9
CAISPGTSGSTDTQYF | TRBV10-3
CASSLTPLGGPSTDTQYF | TRBV6-1
CASSVGQSYNEQFF | TRBV7-9
CASSKGLGQPQHF | TRBV11-2
CASRGSYTGELFF | TRBV3-1